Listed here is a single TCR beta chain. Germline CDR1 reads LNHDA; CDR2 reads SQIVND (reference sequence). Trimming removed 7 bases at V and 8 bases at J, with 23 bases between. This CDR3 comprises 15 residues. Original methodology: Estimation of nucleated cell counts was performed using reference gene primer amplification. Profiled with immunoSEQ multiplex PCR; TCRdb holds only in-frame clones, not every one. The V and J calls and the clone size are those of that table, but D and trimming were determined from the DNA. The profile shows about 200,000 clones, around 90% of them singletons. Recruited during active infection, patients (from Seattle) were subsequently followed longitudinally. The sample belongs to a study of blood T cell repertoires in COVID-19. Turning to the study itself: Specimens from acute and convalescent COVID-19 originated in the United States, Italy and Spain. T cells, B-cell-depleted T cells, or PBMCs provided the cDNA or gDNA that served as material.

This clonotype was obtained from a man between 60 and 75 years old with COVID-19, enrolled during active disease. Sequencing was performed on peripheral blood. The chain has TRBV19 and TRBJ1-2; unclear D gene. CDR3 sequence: CASKRASARYGGYTF. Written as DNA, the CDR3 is TGTGCCAGTAAGCGGGCCAGCGCCCGATATGGCGGCTACACCTTC.